The TCR beta chain under discussion was sequenced for a study of PD-1 blockade in classical Hodgkin lymphoma. The protocol was immunoSEQ multiplex PCR, while the TCRdb copy is restricted to in-frame clones and leaves out a portion. The data show some 30,000 clones, over 55% seen once. Each patient experienced a relapse that followed autologous stem cell transplantation, and brentuximab vedotin exposure varied. Complete response, partial response or progressive disease were the best responses. Study results and limitations: TCR diversity at baseline was reported to be reduced in newly diagnosed patients relative to healthy donors. Exclusion covered patients beginning nivolumab under 1 year post-ASCT.

The CDR3 consists of 14 residues. CDR1 and CDR2 (germline): SGHRS, YFSETQ. V was shortened by 1 base and J by 4 bases, with 12 bases between the two germline ends. A note on this clone: Its antigen is undetermined.

The chain joins TRBV5-1 to TRBJ2-7; D is uncertain. The receptor's source is a human donor with classical Hodgkin lymphoma. The sequences come from peripheral blood mononuclear cells (PBMCs), collected before the second cycle of nivolumab. The CDR3 region is CASSLSRPRYEQYF. In DNA, the CDR3 is TGCGCCAGCAGCTTGAGTAGACCTCGGTACGAGCAGTACTTC.